A selection of T cell receptor beta chains follows, all from one sample in a study of T-cell reconstitution after alpha-beta-depleted transplantation in children. MiXCR was run by TCRdb on the PCR reads, yielding one entry per CDR3 protein. The sample shows nearly 250,000 distinct CDR3 sequences, less than 9% of them seen only once. Specimen: PBMCs, mostly from graft donor cells, collected 180 days after TCRalphabeta/CD19-depleted stem cell transplant. The receptors here all came from a male patient younger than 18 who had a stem cell transplant for acute lymphoblastic leukemia, so the T cells may come from the graft donor. Both conserved end residues are part of each CDR3. Each record gives: V gene, J gene, clone size, D gene, CDR3 protein, CDR3 DNA. The D gene is left open where the match is weak. Only part of the rows carry a size: once, few, many, or a class if the clone is expanded.

v_gene: TRBV6-5; j_gene: TRBJ1-2; abundance: many; d_gene: TRBD1; CDR3aa: CASSRTGVVPNYGYTF; CDR3nt: TGTGCCAGCAGCCGCACAGGGGTCGTGCCTAACTATGGCTACACCTTC
v_gene: TRBV10-3; j_gene: TRBJ1-2; abundance: many; d_gene: TRBD1; CDR3aa: CATTGGDGYTF; CDR3nt: TGTGCCACCACAGGGGGCGATGGCTACACCTTC
v_gene: TRBV7-9; j_gene: TRBJ1-5; abundance: .; d_gene: TRBD1; CDR3aa: CASNLQGGNQPQHF; CDR3nt: TGTGCCAGCAACTTACAGGGGGGCAATCAGCCCCAGCATTTT
v_gene: TRBV27; j_gene: TRBJ1-5; abundance: few; d_gene: .; CDR3aa: CASKKETHSNQPQHF; CDR3nt: TGTGCCAGCAAGAAAGAGACGCATAGCAATCAGCCCCAGCATTTT
v_gene: TRBV29-1; j_gene: TRBJ1-1; abundance: many; d_gene: .; CDR3aa: CSVVGGLGGSNTEAFF; CDR3nt: TGCAGCGTTGTTGGAGGGTTAGGGGGTTCGAACACTGAAGCTTTCTTT
v_gene: TRBV6-5; j_gene: TRBJ1-6; abundance: .; d_gene: .; CDR3aa: CASSYPRTVDSPLHF; CDR3nt: TGTGCCAGCAGTTACCCGAGGACAGTGGATTCACCCCTCCACTTT
v_gene: TRBV6-2/TRBV6-3; j_gene: TRBJ2-2; abundance: few; d_gene: .; CDR3aa: CASSPHSTGELFF; CDR3nt: TGTGCCAGCAGTCCCCATAGCACCGGGGAGCTGTTTTTT
v_gene: TRBV7-3; j_gene: TRBJ2-3; abundance: many; d_gene: .; CDR3aa: CASSLRGPLSTDTQYF; CDR3nt: TGTGCCAGCAGCTTAAGGGGGCCCCTGAGCACAGATACGCAGTATTTT
v_gene: TRBV1; j_gene: TRBJ2-4; abundance: .; d_gene: .; CDR3aa: CTSSQDQRTAKNIQYF; CDR3nt: TGCACCAGCAGCCAAGATCAGCGGACGGCCAAAAACATTCAGTACTTC
v_gene: TRBV27; j_gene: TRBJ1-6; abundance: many; d_gene: .; CDR3aa: CASSPGRYNSPLHF; CDR3nt: TGTGCCAGCAGCCCGGGACGGTATAATTCACCCCTCCACTTT
v_gene: TRBV12-3/TRBV12-4; j_gene: TRBJ2-7; abundance: many; d_gene: TRBD2; CDR3aa: CASSQSLAGPLSYEQYF; CDR3nt: TGTGCCAGCAGTCAATCGCTAGCGGGGCCTCTCTCCTACGAGCAGTACTTC
v_gene: TRBV7-8; j_gene: TRBJ1-4; abundance: many; d_gene: TRBD1; CDR3aa: CASSLGPNRGGINEKLFF; CDR3nt: TGTGCCAGCAGCTTAGGCCCGAACAGGGGAGGCATTAATGAAAAACTGTTTTTT
v_gene: TRBV7-3; j_gene: TRBJ1-6; abundance: many; d_gene: TRBD1; CDR3aa: CASSLTGTDNSPLHF; CDR3nt: TGTGCCAGCAGCTTAACCGGGACAGATAATTCACCCCTCCACTTT
v_gene: TRBV28; j_gene: TRBJ1-5; abundance: many; d_gene: .; CDR3aa: CASTRPGRRYQPQHF; CDR3nt: TGTGCCAGCACCCGTCCAGGGCGCCGTTATCAGCCCCAGCATTTT
v_gene: TRBV18; j_gene: TRBJ1-1; abundance: many; d_gene: .; CDR3aa: CASSPPLAQNTEAFF; CDR3nt: TGTGCCAGCTCACCTCCTTTGGCCCAGAACACTGAAGCTTTCTTT
v_gene: TRBV7-9; j_gene: TRBJ2-7; abundance: many; d_gene: .; CDR3aa: CASSLEAAYEQYF; CDR3nt: TGTGCCAGCAGCTTAGAGGCAGCCTACGAGCAGTACTTC
v_gene: TRBV18; j_gene: TRBJ1-2; abundance: many; d_gene: .; CDR3aa: CASSPTASNYGYTF; CDR3nt: TGTGCCAGCTCACCGACAGCCTCTAACTATGGCTACACCTTC
v_gene: TRBV7-3; j_gene: TRBJ2-5; abundance: many; d_gene: .; CDR3aa: CASSPRGGGETQYF; CDR3nt: TGTGCCAGCAGCCCAAGGGGGGGCGGAGAGACCCAGTACTTC
v_gene: TRBV12-3/TRBV12-4; j_gene: TRBJ1-1; abundance: many; d_gene: TRBD1; CDR3aa: CASSWQGGPRNTEAFF; CDR3nt: TGTGCCAGCAGTTGGCAGGGGGGACCGAGGAACACTGAAGCTTTCTTT
v_gene: TRBV20-1; j_gene: TRBJ1-2; abundance: many; d_gene: .; CDR3aa: CSASSYSNYGYTF; CDR3nt: TGCAGTGCTAGCTCCTATTCTAACTATGGCTACACCTTC
v_gene: TRBV12-3/TRBV12-4; j_gene: TRBJ1-6; abundance: many; d_gene: .; CDR3aa: CASSFGLPRSPLHF; CDR3nt: TGTGCCAGCAGTTTTGGCCTACCGAGGTCACCCCTCCACTTT
v_gene: TRBV12-3/TRBV12-4; j_gene: TRBJ2-1; abundance: many; d_gene: .; CDR3aa: CASNGQLNNEQFF; CDR3nt: TGTGCCAGCAACGGGCAGTTGAACAATGAGCAGTTCTTC
v_gene: TRBV7-2; j_gene: TRBJ2-2; abundance: many; d_gene: TRBD2; CDR3aa: CASSRMGTSDTGELFF; CDR3nt: TGTGCCAGCAGCCGTATGGGGACTAGCGACACCGGGGAGCTGTTTTTT
v_gene: TRBV7-6; j_gene: TRBJ2-3; abundance: .; d_gene: .; CDR3aa: CASSLAGAGFTDTQYF; CDR3nt: TGTGCCAGCAGCTTAGCGGGGGCGGGCTTCACAGATACGCAGTATTTT
v_gene: TRBV18; j_gene: TRBJ1-4; abundance: few; d_gene: .; CDR3aa: CASSPRTEKLFF; CDR3nt: TGTGCCAGCTCCCCTCGGACAGAAAAACTGTTTTTT
v_gene: TRBV5-4; j_gene: TRBJ1-1; abundance: many; d_gene: TRBD1; CDR3aa: CASRLRARGWTGTEAFF; CDR3nt: TGTGCCAGCAGATTGAGGGCCAGGGGATGGACAGGCACTGAAGCTTTCTTT
v_gene: TRBV28; j_gene: TRBJ1-1; abundance: .; d_gene: TRBD1; CDR3aa: CASSLPSLTGRTEAFF; CDR3nt: TGTGCCAGCAGTTTACCCTCTTTGACAGGGAGGACTGAAGCTTTCTTT
v_gene: TRBV4-3; j_gene: TRBJ2-3; abundance: many; d_gene: .; CDR3aa: CASSQDGVADTQYF; CDR3nt: TGCGCCAGCAGCCAAGACGGCGTTGCAGATACGCAGTATTTT
v_gene: TRBV5-1; j_gene: TRBJ2-7; abundance: few; d_gene: .; CDR3aa: CASSPDPGKRGPYEQYF; CDR3nt: TGCGCCAGCAGCCCCGACCCAGGGAAAAGAGGTCCGTACGAGCAGTACTTC
v_gene: TRBV7-2; j_gene: TRBJ2-7; abundance: many; d_gene: TRBD1; CDR3aa: CASSPGTGPSYEQYF; CDR3nt: TGTGCCAGCAGCCCCGGGACAGGGCCATCCTACGAGCAGTACTTC
v_gene: TRBV11-1; j_gene: TRBJ2-1; abundance: many; d_gene: .; CDR3aa: CASSLPLQGSESYNEQFF; CDR3nt: TGTGCCAGCAGCTTACCCTTACAGGGAAGTGAGTCCTACAATGAGCAGTTCTTC
v_gene: TRBV5-1; j_gene: TRBJ1-6; abundance: few; d_gene: .; CDR3aa: CASSSGPPRGSPLHF; CDR3nt: TGCGCCAGCAGCTCAGGACCCCCACGAGGTTCACCCCTCCACTTT
v_gene: TRBV7-3; j_gene: TRBJ2-7; abundance: few; d_gene: .; CDR3aa: CASSLFGVKGNEQYF; CDR3nt: TGTGCCAGCAGCTTATTCGGGGTAAAAGGTAACGAGCAGTACTTC
v_gene: TRBV24-1; j_gene: TRBJ2-5; abundance: many; d_gene: .; CDR3aa: CATSDSSETQYF; CDR3nt: TGTGCCACCAGTGATTCCTCGGAGACCCAGTACTTC
v_gene: TRBV12-3/TRBV12-4; j_gene: TRBJ1-5; abundance: few; d_gene: .; CDR3aa: CASSLLISWERSNQPQHF; CDR3nt: TGTGCCAGCAGTTTATTAATATCCTGGGAGAGGAGCAATCAGCCCCAGCATTTT
v_gene: TRBV5-1; j_gene: TRBJ2-5; abundance: many; d_gene: TRBD1; CDR3aa: CASSPGQQWETQYF; CDR3nt: TGCGCCAGCAGCCCGGGACAGCAGTGGGAGACCCAGTACTTC
v_gene: TRBV10-3; j_gene: TRBJ2-3; abundance: many; d_gene: TRBD2; CDR3aa: CAIMSGGGQGTQYF; CDR3nt: TGTGCCATCATGAGCGGGGGGGGCCAAGGTACGCAGTATTTT
v_gene: TRBV12-3/TRBV12-4; j_gene: TRBJ2-1; abundance: many; d_gene: TRBD1; CDR3aa: CASRRDRGMGAGDNEQFF; CDR3nt: TGTGCCAGCCGCCGGGACAGGGGTATGGGTGCGGGAGACAATGAGCAGTTCTTC
v_gene: TRBV27; j_gene: TRBJ2-5; abundance: many; d_gene: TRBD2; CDR3aa: CASSLGLAGGGRETQYF; CDR3nt: TGTGCCAGCAGTTTGGGACTAGCGGGGGGCGGTAGGGAGACCCAGTACTTC
v_gene: TRBV29-1; j_gene: TRBJ1-1; abundance: many; d_gene: .; CDR3aa: CSVGGTLNTEAFF; CDR3nt: TGCAGCGTTGGCGGGACACTGAACACTGAAGCTTTCTTT
v_gene: TRBV11-2; j_gene: TRBJ2-1; abundance: many; d_gene: .; CDR3aa: CASSLDRRGPGGQAYNEQFF; CDR3nt: TGTGCCAGCAGCTTAGATCGGAGGGGGCCTGGCGGGCAGGCCTACAATGAGCAGTTCTTC
v_gene: TRBV28; j_gene: TRBJ1-1; abundance: many; d_gene: .; CDR3aa: CASSLVYSGGNTEAFF; CDR3nt: TGTGCCAGCAGTTTAGTTTATTCGGGAGGGAACACTGAAGCTTTCTTT
v_gene: TRBV20-1; j_gene: TRBJ2-2; abundance: many; d_gene: .; CDR3aa: CSARASHTGELFF; CDR3nt: TGCAGTGCTAGGGCCTCACACACCGGGGAGCTGTTTTTT
v_gene: TRBV10-3; j_gene: TRBJ1-5; abundance: many; d_gene: .; CDR3aa: CAIRGREDQPQHF; CDR3nt: TGTGCCATCAGAGGCAGGGAGGATCAGCCCCAGCATTTT
v_gene: TRBV6-2/TRBV6-3; j_gene: TRBJ2-2; abundance: many; d_gene: .; CDR3aa: CASSGRLVAGELFF; CDR3nt: TGTGCCAGCAGTGGCCGACTAGTCGCCGGGGAGCTGTTTTTT
v_gene: TRBV5-6; j_gene: TRBJ2-1; abundance: many; d_gene: TRBD1; CDR3aa: CASSLGDRGPYNEQFF; CDR3nt: TGTGCCAGCAGCTTGGGGGACAGGGGTCCCTACAATGAGCAGTTCTTC
v_gene: TRBV2; j_gene: TRBJ2-7; abundance: .; d_gene: .; CDR3aa: CASSDGRGSYEQYF; CDR3nt: TGTGCCAGCAGTGATGGTAGGGGTTCCTACGAGCAGTACTTC
v_gene: TRBV12-5; j_gene: TRBJ1-1; abundance: many; d_gene: .; CDR3aa: CASGFWGTEAFF; CDR3nt: TGTGCTAGTGGTTTCTGGGGCACTGAAGCTTTCTTT
v_gene: TRBV2; j_gene: TRBJ2-7; abundance: .; d_gene: .; CDR3aa: CASKRDRPTYEQYF; CDR3nt: TGTGCCAGCAAGCGGGACAGACCTACCTACGAGCAGTACTTC
v_gene: TRBV5-1; j_gene: TRBJ1-1; abundance: many; d_gene: .; CDR3aa: CASSLEVNTEAFF; CDR3nt: TGCGCCAGCAGCTTGGAGGTGAACACTGAAGCTTTCTTT
v_gene: TRBV20-1; j_gene: TRBJ2-7; abundance: many; d_gene: TRBD1; CDR3aa: CSVSDRVAYEQYF; CDR3nt: TGCAGTGTTTCGGACAGGGTCGCCTACGAGCAGTACTTC
v_gene: TRBV14; j_gene: TRBJ2-2; abundance: many; d_gene: TRBD1; CDR3aa: CASSPGQATDLTGELFF; CDR3nt: TGTGCCAGCAGCCCCGGACAGGCCACGGATCTCACCGGGGAGCTGTTTTTT
v_gene: TRBV28; j_gene: TRBJ2-7; abundance: many; d_gene: TRBD1; CDR3aa: CASSSPGTGSSYEQYF; CDR3nt: TGTGCCAGCAGTTCCCCTGGGACAGGCAGCTCCTACGAGCAGTACTTC